Listed here are 14 T cell receptor beta chains from one sample, sequenced in a study of blood T cell repertoires in COVID-19. Some clones are missing from TCRdb's copy, which holds only in-frame ones; the method was immunoSEQ multiplex PCR. The data show fewer than 200,000 clones, over 65% seen once. The sequenced sample consisted of peripheral blood. These receptors were collected from a woman older than 75 with acute or convalescent COVID-19.

The rearrangement joins TRBV5-4 to TRBJ1-2; TRBD1 matches at 10 bases. The germline V gene has CDR1 SGHNT and CDR2 YYREEE (reference sequence). V lost 4 bases and J lost 0; bases outside the gene matches: 9. The CDR3 consists of 17 residues. The CDR3 protein is CASSAGTGALANYGYTF. CDR3 nucleotides: TGTGCCAGCAGCGCTGGGACAGGGGCCTTAGCTAACTATGGCTACACCTTC. The full variable domain, completed using reference TRBV5-4 and TRBJ1-2, is ETGVTQSPTHLIKTRGQQVTLRCSSQSGHNTVSWYQQALGQGPQFIFQYYREEENGRGNFPPRFSGLQFPNYSSELNVNALELDDSALYLCASSAGTGALANYGYTFGSGTRLTVV.

This chain uses TRBV18 with TRBJ1-1; maybe TRBD1 (6 bases). The V end lost 6 bases, the J end lost 1 base, and 9 bases lay between the germline ends. Germline V gene sequence: CDR1 KGHSH, CDR2 LQKENI. The CDR3 is 13 residues long. The CDR3: CASSRTENTEAFF. The CDR3 DNA is TGTGCCAGCTCGCGGACAGAGAACACTGAAGCTTTCTTT.

This clone has only a few counts. The CDR3 coding sequence is TGTGCCAGCAGCTTGGCCGTGGCAGGGGTCTATGGCTACACCTTC. This encodes CASSLAVAGVYGYTF. V gene TRBV5-4 combines with J gene TRBJ1-2; maybe TRBD1 (6 bases). The V and J ends lost 0 bases and 4 bases respectively, with 13 bases between them. The CDR3 contains 15 residues. Per germline, CDR1 SGHNT and CDR2 YYREEE (reference sequence). The full variable domain, rest sourced from reference TRBV5-4 and TRBJ1-2, is ETGVTQSPTHLIKTRGQQVTLRCSSQSGHNTVSWYQQALGQGPQFIFQYYREEENGRGNFPPRFSGLQFPNYSSELNVNALELDDSALYLCASSLAVAGVYGYTFGSGTRLTVV.

Comments on this clone: Other DNA sequences of this sample code for an identical CDR3. The chain uses TRBV9 and TRBJ1-1; D is unclear. The ends were cut back, 0 bases at V and 1 base at J, with 7 bases in the middle. Germline CDR1 SGDLS, CDR2 YYNGEE. This CDR3 contains 14 residues. The DNA for the CDR3 is TGTGCCAGCAGCGTAGACTCTTGGAACACTGAAGCTTTCTTT. The encoded protein is CASSVDSWNTEAFF.

This chain connects TRBV5-4 to TRBJ2-5; 16 bases map to TRBD2. Losses at the gene ends were 4 bases for V and 6 bases for J; bases not matched to a gene: 12. Germline CDR1 is SGHNT and CDR2 is YYREEE (reference sequence). The CDR3 covers 18 residues. CDR3 amino acids: CASSPAGLAGGVSQTQYF. In nucleotides, the CDR3 is TGTGCCAGCAGCCCGGCGGGACTAGCGGGAGGGGTCTCACAGACCCAGTACTTC.

In its sample, this clone was seen once. This sequence joins TRBV28 and TRBJ1-1; D unresolved. This CDR3 comprises 14 residues. Germline CDR1 is MDHEN and CDR2 is SYDVKM. Trimming took 6 bases from V and 2 from J, leaving 13 bases between them. CDR3 sequence reads: CASSGWTANTEAFF. The CDR3 nucleotides read TGTGCCAGCAGCGGTTGGACTGCTAACACTGAAGCTTTCTTT.

The chain joins TRBV7-3 to TRBJ2-2, with 9 bases that match TRBD2. The CDR3 is 16 amino acids. Germline CDR1 reads SGHTA; CDR2 reads FQGTGA. Trimming at V came to 4 bases and at J to 6 bases, leaving 9 bases not matched to a gene. The DNA for the CDR3 is TGTGCCAGCAGCTCGCAATCGGGACTAGCCGCCGGGGAGCTGTTTTTT. It codes for CASSSQSGLAAGELFF. Variable domain in full (rest from reference TRBV7-3 and TRBJ2-2): GAGVSQTPSNKVTEKGKYVELRCDPISGHTALYWYRQSLGQGPEFLIYFQGTGAADDSGLPNDRFFAVRPEGSVSTLKIQRTERGDSAVYLCASSSQSGLAAGELFFGEGSRLTVL.

V is TRBV6-1 and J is TRBJ1-1; D uncertain. V lost 3 bases to trimming and J lost 0 bases, with 5 bases between them. Germline V gene data show CDR1 as MNHNS and CDR2 as SASEGT. This CDR3 has 13 residues. The DNA of the CDR3 is TGTGCCAGCAGTGATACATTGAACACTGAAGCTTTCTTT. This sequence encodes CASSDTLNTEAFF.

This clone has more than one count but fewer than ten. The J gene is TRBJ1-5, the V gene TRBV29-1; unclear D gene. From germline, CDR1 is SQVTM and CDR2 ANQGSEA. The CDR3 is 13 amino acids. The germline V and J ends were trimmed by 4 bases and 0 bases, with 7 bases remaining between them. The CDR3 protein is CSVGTNSNQPQHF. CDR3 nucleotides: TGCAGCGTTGGGACTAATAGCAATCAGCCCCAGCATTTT. Filled out from reference TRBV29-1 and TRBJ1-5, the complete variable domain reads SAVISQKPSRDICQRGTSLTIQCQVDSQVTMMFWYRQQPGQSLTLIATANQGSEATYESGFVIDKFPISRPNLTFSTLTVSNMSPEDSSIYLCSVGTNSNQPQHFGDGTRLSIL.

The chain couples TRBV7-2 to TRBJ2-5; TRBD1 might be the D (5 bases). This CDR3 spans 16 amino acids. V lost 1 base to trimming and J lost 1 base, with 13 bases between them. Per germline, CDR1 SGHTA and CDR2 FQGNSA. CDR3 sequence: CASSLEQGFVQETQYF. In DNA form, the CDR3 reads TGTGCCAGCAGCTTAGAGCAGGGATTTGTCCAAGAGACCCAGTACTTC.

The chain couples TRBV6-5 to TRBJ1-2; tentatively, D is TRBD1 (5 bases). Germline CDR1 and CDR2: MNHEY and SVGAGI. This CDR3 region has 14 residues. Deletions cut 5 bases from V and 4 bases from J, with 14 bases between. The chain's CDR3 is CASSNQGGGYGYTF. CDR3 DNA sequence: TGTGCCAGCAGTAATCAGGGTGGCGGCTATGGCTACACCTTC.

V and J are TRBV11-2 and TRBJ2-2; possibly TRBD2 for D (7 bases). The germline V gene has CDR1 SGHAT and CDR2 FQNNGV. Trimming pared 6 bases from V and 8 bases from J, leaving 25 bases between. CDR3 size: 17 residues. The CDR3: CASRRAMGAGASGELFF. Written as DNA, the CDR3 is TGTGCCAGCAGGCGCGCCATGGGGGCGGGGGCCTCTGGGGAGCTGTTTTTT.

The rearrangement joins TRBV28 to TRBJ2-7; TRBD2 might be the D (6 bases). V shed 0 bases and J shed 3 bases, with 12 bases lying between them. Germline V CDR1 and CDR2: MDHEN, SYDVKM. The CDR3 length is 15 residues. CDR3 region: CASSLWTSYLYEQYF. The CDR3 nucleotides are TGTGCCAGCAGTTTATGGACTAGTTACCTCTACGAGCAGTACTTC.

The chain recombines TRBV29-1 with TRBJ2-1; perhaps TRBD2 as D (5 bases). V shed 4 bases and J shed 10 bases, with 17 bases lying between them. Germline CDR1 and CDR2: SQVTM and ANQGSEA. The length of the CDR3 is 13 residues. CDR3 sequence (DNA): TGCAGCGTTGGGGTCGCGGAGGAGAGAGAGCAGTTCTTC. Its translation is CSVGVAEEREQFF.